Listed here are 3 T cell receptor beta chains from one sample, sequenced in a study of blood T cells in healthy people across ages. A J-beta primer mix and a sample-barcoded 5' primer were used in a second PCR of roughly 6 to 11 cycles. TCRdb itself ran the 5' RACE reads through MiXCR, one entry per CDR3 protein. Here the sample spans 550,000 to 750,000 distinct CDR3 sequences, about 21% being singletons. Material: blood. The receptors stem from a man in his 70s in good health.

The CDR3 DNA follows: TGCGCCAGCAGACTTTTGGCCTCTGGGGCCAACGTCCTGACTTTC. This encodes CASRLLASGANVLTF. This chain links TRBV5-1 with TRBJ2-6; unclear D gene. V was cut by 5 bases and J by 0 bases, with 9 bases left in between. The CDR3 has 15 residues. The germline V gene has CDR1 SGHRS and CDR2 YFSETQ.

CDR3 DNA sequence: TGTGCCAGCACCCAAAAGCCCGGGCAGGGTGGACCATTATGGGATGAGCAGTTCTTC. Its protein is CASTQKPGQGGPLWDEQFF. The V call is TRBV7-2, the J call TRBJ2-1; the D gene is possibly TRBD1 (5 bases). From germline, CDR1 is SGHTA and CDR2 FQGNSA. The CDR3 is made up of 19 amino acids. Deletions cut 7 bases from V and 8 bases from J, with 33 bases between.

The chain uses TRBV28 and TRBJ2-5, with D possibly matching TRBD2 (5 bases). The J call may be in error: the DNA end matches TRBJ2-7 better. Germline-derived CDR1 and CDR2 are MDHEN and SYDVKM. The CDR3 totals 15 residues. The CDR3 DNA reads TGTGCCAGCAGTCCACTAGGGAGCGGCCACTACGAGCAGTACTTC. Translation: CASSPLGSGHYEQYF.